This T cell receptor beta chain came from a study of cytomegalovirus exposure and HLA in healthy donors. Germline V gives CDR1 SGDLS, CDR2 YYNGEE. The CDR3 extends over 20 amino acids. V lost 4 bases and J lost 0; bases outside the gene matches: 18. This PCR relied on a set of 60 Vbeta primers and 13 Jbeta primers. TCRdb's copy holds only in-frame clones and misses some; the assay was immunoSEQ multiplex PCR. The sample includes about 63,000 clones, around four fifths of them seen just once. Donors counted as nominally healthy when sampled, yet unrecorded immune exposures were likely. This chain connects TRBV9 to TRBJ2-1; 8 nucleotides line up with TRBD2. The receptor's source is a woman aged 30 to 39 in good health and CMV-seronegative. The sequencing input was PBMCs. The CDR3 region has the DNA TGTGCCAGCAGCCCGTCGAGAAGCGGGGGAACGTCTAGCTCCTACAATGAGCAGTTCTTC. Amino acid sequence: CASSPSRSGGTSSSYNEQFF.